This T cell receptor (beta chain) was identified during a study of T cell responses to AZD1222 COVID-19 vaccine (dated by TCRdb to the early 2020s). Background on the whole study: AZD1222 recipients given second doses at about 4 weeks or at about 12 weeks were pooled, since spike-specific TCR depth and breadth were not found to differ between the two schedules. TCR sequencing was performed for roughly 250 trial participants, of whom roughly 200 were given two doses of AZD1222 and around 25 were given two doses of MenACWY control vaccine. Enrollment into the trials was organized by age into subgroups of 18-55, 56-69 and 70-plus years, and those subgroups contained roughly 150, 30 and 60 TCR-sequenced participants, respectively. General study outcomes and caveats: After two AZD1222 doses, spike-specific TCR breadth and depth were significantly higher than at day 0 and than in MenACWY recipients. Participants were mostly white British and included more females than males, and it was suggested by the authors that clonal diversity may have been underestimated. Conclusions about previously exposed vaccinees are limited because only 5 or 6 AZD1222 recipients were SARS-CoV-2 seropositive at baseline. Because no day 14 peak-response samples were available, repertoires were characterized only after the peak T cell response. Reportedly, almost half of the unique spike-specific TCRs recognized epitopes lying outside the regions that are mutated in the B.1.351 and B.1.1.7 variants. The whole spike protein was spanned by vaccine-associated CD4 TCRs, and dominant responses were seen in regions 160-218 and 743-854. In the small 56-69-year group, the increase in depth fell short of significance, most likely because of low power.

The CDR3 regions of human TCRbeta chains were analyzed by immunosequencing. In the source study's methods: Repertoire TCRs were matched against a reference library of SARS-CoV-2-specific TCRs generated with the MIRA antigen-specificity platform. Breadth was defined as the fraction of unique TCRs that were SARS-CoV-2-associated. Depth was defined as the fraction of total T cells that were SARS-CoV-2-associated. Each spike-specific TCR was assigned to its reactive spike region and to a CD4 or CD8 class using the MIRA data. Log10-transformed breadth and depth values were compared by one-way ANOVA with Sidak's multiple comparisons tests. Sourced from immuneACCESS, this table was stored by TCRdb with only in-frame sequences that have V and J called. A share of the clones is absent; for the studies checked, an unresolved V gene accounts for under half, and the remainder has no known explanation. The V and J calls and clone size come from that table; D and trimming were worked out from the DNA. The sample table holds 120,000 to 150,000 clones, of which approximately 90% were seen once. About 5.5% of the sample belongs to the ten largest clones.

The label giving this sample's time point can be read as: baseline before first vaccination. Vaccinee samples came from UK trials COV001 and COV002, including a single-blind randomized controlled phase 2/3 trial of AZD1222 (ChAdOx1 nCoV-19) in healthy adults. For TCRbeta chain sequencing, PBMC samples were collected from trial participants at day 0 and at day 28 after the second dose. Taken from the germline V gene (reference sequence), the CDR1 and CDR2 loops are SGHNT and YYREEE. The CDR3 has 12 amino acids, counting the end cysteine and phenylalanine. Only the CDR3 DNA is retained, 36 bases long and in frame from the first base. The trim is 4 bases for V and 6 bases for J, with a gap of 8 bases between the germline ends. A word on this clone: What antigen it recognizes has not been identified. No clone much larger than this one lies a single base away; base qualities are absent.

The sequence is built from TRBV5-4 and TRBJ2-1; TRBD2 is possibly the D segment (5 matching bases). This sequence originates from an adult in good health. Sequencing used peripheral blood, obtained on day 0 of AZD1222 vaccination. The DNA is TGTGCCAGCAGCCTGGACTCCAATGAGCAGTTCTTC. It codes for CASSLDSNEQFF. Here the CDR3 is joined to the reference TRBV5-4 and TRBJ2-1 genes, and the full variable domain is: ETGVTQSPTHLIKTRGQQVTLRCSSQSGHNTVSWYQQALGQGPQFIFQYYREEENGRGNFPPRFSGLQFPNYSSELNVNALELDDSALYLCASSLDSNEQFFGPGTRLTVL.